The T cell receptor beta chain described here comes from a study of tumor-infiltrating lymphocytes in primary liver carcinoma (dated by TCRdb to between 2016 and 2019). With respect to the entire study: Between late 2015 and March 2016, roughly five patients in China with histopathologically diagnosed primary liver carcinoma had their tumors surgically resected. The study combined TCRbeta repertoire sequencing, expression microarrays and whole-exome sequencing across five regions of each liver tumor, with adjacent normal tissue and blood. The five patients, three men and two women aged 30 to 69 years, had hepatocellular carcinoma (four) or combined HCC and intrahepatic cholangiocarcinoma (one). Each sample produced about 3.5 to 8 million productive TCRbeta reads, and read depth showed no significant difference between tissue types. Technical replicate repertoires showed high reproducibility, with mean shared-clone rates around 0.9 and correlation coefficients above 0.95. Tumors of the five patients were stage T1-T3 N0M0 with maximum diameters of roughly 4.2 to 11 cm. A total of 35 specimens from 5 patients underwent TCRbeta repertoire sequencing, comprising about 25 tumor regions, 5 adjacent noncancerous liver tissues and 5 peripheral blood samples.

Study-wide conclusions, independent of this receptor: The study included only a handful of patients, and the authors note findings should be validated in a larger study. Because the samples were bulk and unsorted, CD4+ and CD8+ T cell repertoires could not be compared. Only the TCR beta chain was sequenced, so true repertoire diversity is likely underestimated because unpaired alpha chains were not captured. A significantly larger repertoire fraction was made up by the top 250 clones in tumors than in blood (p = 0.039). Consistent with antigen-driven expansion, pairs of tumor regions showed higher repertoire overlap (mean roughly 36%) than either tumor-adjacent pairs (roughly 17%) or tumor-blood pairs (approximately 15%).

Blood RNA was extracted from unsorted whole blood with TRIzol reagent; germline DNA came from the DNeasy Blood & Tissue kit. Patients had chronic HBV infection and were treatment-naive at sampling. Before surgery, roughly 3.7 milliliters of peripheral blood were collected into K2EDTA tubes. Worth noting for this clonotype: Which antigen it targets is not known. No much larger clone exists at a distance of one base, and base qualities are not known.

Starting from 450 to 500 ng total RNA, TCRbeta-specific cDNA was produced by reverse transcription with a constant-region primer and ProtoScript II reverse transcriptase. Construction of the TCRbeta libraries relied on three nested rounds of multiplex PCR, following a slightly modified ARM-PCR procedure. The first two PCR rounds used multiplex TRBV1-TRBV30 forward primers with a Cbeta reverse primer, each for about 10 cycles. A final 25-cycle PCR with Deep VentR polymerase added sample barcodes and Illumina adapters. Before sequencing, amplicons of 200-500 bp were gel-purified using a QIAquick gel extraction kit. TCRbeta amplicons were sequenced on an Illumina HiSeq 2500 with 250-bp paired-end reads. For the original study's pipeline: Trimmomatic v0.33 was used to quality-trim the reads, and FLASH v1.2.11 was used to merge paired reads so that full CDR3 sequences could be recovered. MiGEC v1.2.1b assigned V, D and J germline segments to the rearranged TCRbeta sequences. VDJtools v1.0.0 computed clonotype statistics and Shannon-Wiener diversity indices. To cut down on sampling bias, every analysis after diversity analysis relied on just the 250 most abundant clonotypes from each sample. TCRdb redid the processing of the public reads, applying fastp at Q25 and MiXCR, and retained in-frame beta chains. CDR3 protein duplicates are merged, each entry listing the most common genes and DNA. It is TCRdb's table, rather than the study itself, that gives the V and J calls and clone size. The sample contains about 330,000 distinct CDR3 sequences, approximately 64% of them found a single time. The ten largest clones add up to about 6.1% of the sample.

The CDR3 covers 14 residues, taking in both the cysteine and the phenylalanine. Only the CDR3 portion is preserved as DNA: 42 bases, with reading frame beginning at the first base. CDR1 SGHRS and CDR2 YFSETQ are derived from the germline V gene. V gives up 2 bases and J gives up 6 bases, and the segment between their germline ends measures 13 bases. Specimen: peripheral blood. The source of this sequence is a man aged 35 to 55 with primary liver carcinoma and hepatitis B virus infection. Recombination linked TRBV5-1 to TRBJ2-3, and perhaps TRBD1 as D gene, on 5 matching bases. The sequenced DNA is TGCGCCAGCAGCTTTAATGACAGTCCGGATACGCAGTATTTT. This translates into CASSFNDSPDTQYF.